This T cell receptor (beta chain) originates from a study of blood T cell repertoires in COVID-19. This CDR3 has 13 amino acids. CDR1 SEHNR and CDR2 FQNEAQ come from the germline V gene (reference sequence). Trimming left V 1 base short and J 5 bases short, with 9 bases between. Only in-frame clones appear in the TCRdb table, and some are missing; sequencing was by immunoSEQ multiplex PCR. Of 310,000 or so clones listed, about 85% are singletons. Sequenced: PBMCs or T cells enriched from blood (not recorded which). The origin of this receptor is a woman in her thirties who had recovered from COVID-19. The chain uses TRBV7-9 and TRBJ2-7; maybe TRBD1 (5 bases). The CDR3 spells CASSLVGAHEQYF. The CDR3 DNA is TGTGCCAGCAGCTTAGTTGGGGCCCACGAGCAGTACTTC.